This paragraph reports one T cell receptor beta chain. Its antigen is not identified. The data originate from a study of shared clonotypes between healthy human individuals. Study details: The study enrolled a couple of women and three men aged 18 to 49.

Study-level findings and limits: Among donors, clonotype sharing was expected to be affected by sequencing depth.

The CDR3 length is 19 residues. CDR1 is LNHNV and CDR2 is YYDKDF in the germline V gene (reference sequence). With 2 bases removed from V and 2 bases from J, the gap between germline ends came to 24 bases. The assay was immunoSEQ multiplex PCR, and TCRdb's table has in-frame clones only and misses some. The profile shows approximately 470,000 clones, roughly 80% of them singletons. Sequencing was carried out using PBMCs. This chain uses TRBV15 with TRBJ2-5, with TRBD2 as a possible D gene (6 bases). This TCR derives from a woman between 35 and 50 years old in good health. Some clones in this sample may be carry-over from other donors' samples. Here the CDR3 DNA reads TGTGCCACCAGCAGAACCCGGGACTGGGGCGAGACAGAACAAGAGACCCAGTACTTC. It yields the protein CATSRTRDWGETEQETQYF.